These 9 T cell receptor beta chains were sequenced from one sample in a study of post-analysis software for immune sequencing data. Study conclusions and caveats: Among four or five TRBV segments more frequent in patients than controls were TRBV5-6, TRBV5-1 and TRBV20-1.

These receptors lack a known antigen. TCR beta cDNA libraries had unique molecular identifiers. Each CDR3 protein gets one entry after TCRdb re-called the PCR reads with MiXCR. The table includes almost 700,000 distinct CDR3 sequences, approximately 59% detected once. What was sequenced was blood. The receptors here all came from a girl aged 2 to 10 with multiple sclerosis.

The genes are TRBV27 and TRBJ1-6; no reliable D call. This CDR3 has 12 amino acids. V lost 5 bases and J 14 bases, leaving 13 bases between the germline ends. Germline assignment: CDR1 MNHEY and CDR2 SMNVEV (reference sequence). The CDR3 DNA follows: TGTGCCAGCAGTATACCACGGGGAACCCTCCACTTT. As protein: CASSIPRGTLHF.

As DNA, the CDR3 is TGTGCCAGCAGTCTATACAGGGGAGGAGTAACAGATACGCAGTATTTT. It encodes CASSLYRGGVTDTQYF. The rearrangement links TRBV25-1 to TRBJ2-3; tentatively, D is TRBD1 (7 bases). Germline V gene data show CDR1 as MGHDK and CDR2 as SYGVNS. There are 16 residues in the CDR3. V was cut by 5 bases and J by 3 bases, with 18 bases left in between. Variable domain in full (rest from reference TRBV25-1 and TRBJ2-3): EADIYQTPRYLVIGTGKKITLECSQTMGHDKMYWYQQDPGMELHLIHYSYGVNSTEKGDLSSESTVSRIRTEHFPLTLESARPSHTSQYLCASSLYRGGVTDTQYFGPGTRLTVL.

In this sample, this clonotype turned up a few times. This sequence joins TRBV11-2 and TRBJ2-2, with 9 bases lining up with TRBD2. This CDR3 contains 16 residues. V trimming: 7 bases; J trimming: 3 bases; junction bases outside the gene matches: 9. CDR1 SGHAT and CDR2 FQNNGV come from the germline V gene. CDR3 sequence: CASTSGLADYTGELFF. The CDR3 DNA follows: TGTGCCAGCACCTCGGGACTAGCAGATTACACCGGGGAGCTGTTTTTT.

This clonotype has a handful of counts. The V and J genes are TRBV20-1 and TRBJ2-1; possibly TRBD2 for D (5 bases). Germline V gene data show CDR1 as DFQATT and CDR2 as SNEGSKA (reference sequence). The CDR3 contains 15 residues. Trimming removed 0 bases at V and 4 bases at J, with 13 bases between. CDR3 protein: CSARDLGSAYNEQFF. The CDR3 DNA reads as TGCAGTGCTAGAGATCTTGGTAGCGCGTACAATGAGCAGTTCTTC.

The V call is TRBV9, the J call TRBJ1-2; possibly TRBD1 for D (6 bases). Germline values: CDR1 SGDLS, CDR2 YYNGEE. The ends were cut back, 0 bases at V and 2 bases at J, with 8 bases in the middle. The CDR3 totals 14 residues. In nucleotides, the CDR3 is TGTGCCAGCAGCGTAGTAGGACAGAACTATGGCTACACCTTC. It encodes CASSVVGQNYGYTF.

This clonotype was observed a handful of times. This chain connects TRBV9 to TRBJ2-6, with a weak D call TRBD1 (6 bases). The germline V gene encodes CDR1 SGDLS and CDR2 YYNGEE. Trimming pared 6 bases from V and 2 bases from J, leaving 15 bases between. The CDR3 is 16 residues long. CDR3 coding DNA: TGTGCCAGCACGGACAGCCCGGAGACTGGGGCCAACGTCCTGACTTTC. Translation: CASTDSPETGANVLTF.

This clonotype was observed a single time. This chain connects TRBV10-1 to TRBJ2-2; TRBD2 is a possible D gene (6 bases). V dropped 5 bases and J dropped 0 bases, with 16 bases sitting between them. CDR1 and CDR2 from the germline V gene are WNHNN and SYGVQD (reference sequence). The CDR3 covers 17 residues. CDR3 bases: TGCGCCAGCAGTCCCGCAGCTACTAGCACGAACACCGGGGAGCTGTTTTTT. Amino acid sequence: CASSPAATSTNTGELFF.

This chain uses TRBV5-1 with TRBJ2-4, with TRBD2 matching over 7 bases. Near its end, the DNA agrees better with TRBJ2-7, so the J call may be wrong. Germline V gene lookup returns CDR1 SGHRS and CDR2 YFSETQ. There are 16 residues in the CDR3. The CDR3 sequence: CASSYYLAESSYEQYF. The CDR3 DNA reads TGCGCCAGCAGCTACTATCTAGCGGAGAGCTCCTACGAGCAGTACTTC.

This chain uses TRBV18 with TRBJ1-1, with D possibly being TRBD1 (5 bases). V shed 3 bases and J shed 2 bases, with 10 bases lying between them. Germline V lookup: CDR1 KGHSH, CDR2 LQKENI. The CDR3 sequence is 14 residues long. For the CDR3, the DNA is TGTGCCAGCTCACCCGACGGGACCAACACTGAAGCTTTCTTT. This sequence encodes CASSPDGTNTEAFF.